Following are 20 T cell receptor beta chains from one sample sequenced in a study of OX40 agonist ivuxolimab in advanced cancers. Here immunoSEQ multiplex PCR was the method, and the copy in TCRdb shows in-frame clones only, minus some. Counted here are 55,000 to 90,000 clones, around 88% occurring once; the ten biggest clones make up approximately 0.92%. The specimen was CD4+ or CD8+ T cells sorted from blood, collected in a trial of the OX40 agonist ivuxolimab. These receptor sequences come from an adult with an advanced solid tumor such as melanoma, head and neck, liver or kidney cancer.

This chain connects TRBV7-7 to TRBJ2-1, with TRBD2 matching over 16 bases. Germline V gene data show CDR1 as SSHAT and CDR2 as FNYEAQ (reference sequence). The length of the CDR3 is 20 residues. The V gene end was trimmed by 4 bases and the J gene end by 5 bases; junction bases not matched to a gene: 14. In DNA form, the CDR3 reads TGTGCCAGCAGCTCTGGAAGTGGGACTAGCGGGAGGGGATGGAACAATGAGCAGTTCTTC. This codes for CASSSGSGTSGRGWNNEQFF.

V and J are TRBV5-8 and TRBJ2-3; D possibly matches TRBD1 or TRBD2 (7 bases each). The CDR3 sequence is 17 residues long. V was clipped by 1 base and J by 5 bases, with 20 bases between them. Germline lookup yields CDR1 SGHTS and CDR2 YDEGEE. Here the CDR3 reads CASSLRGGGFTRDTQYF. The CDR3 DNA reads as TGTGCCAGCAGCTTGAGGGGAGGGGGCTTCACACGAGATACGCAGTATTTT.

In nucleotides, the CDR3 is TGTGCCACCAGCAGAGCCGGGACAGGGGGCAGGAATGAGCAGTTCTTC. Translation gives CATSRAGTGGRNEQFF. This rearrangement joins TRBV15 to TRBJ2-1; TRBD1 matches 12 bases. The V gene's germline CDR1 is LNHNV and CDR2 YYDKDF (reference sequence). CDR3 length: 16 residues. Germline trimming cut 1 base from V and 7 bases from J; bases unmatched to any gene: 5.

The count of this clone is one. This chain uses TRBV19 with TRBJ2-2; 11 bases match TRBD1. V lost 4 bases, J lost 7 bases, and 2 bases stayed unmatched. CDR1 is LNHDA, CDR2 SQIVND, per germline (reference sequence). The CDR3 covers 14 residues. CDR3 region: CASSTGTGGGELFF. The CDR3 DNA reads TGTGCCAGTAGTACCGGGACAGGGGGCGGGGAGCTGTTTTTT.

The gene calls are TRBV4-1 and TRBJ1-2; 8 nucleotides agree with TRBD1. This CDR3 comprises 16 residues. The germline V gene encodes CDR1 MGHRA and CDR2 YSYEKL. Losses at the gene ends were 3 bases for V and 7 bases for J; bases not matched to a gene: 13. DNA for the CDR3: TGCGCCAGCAGCCAGGCGGACAGGGCCAATGGAGGTGGCTACACCTTC. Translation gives CASSQADRANGGGYTF.

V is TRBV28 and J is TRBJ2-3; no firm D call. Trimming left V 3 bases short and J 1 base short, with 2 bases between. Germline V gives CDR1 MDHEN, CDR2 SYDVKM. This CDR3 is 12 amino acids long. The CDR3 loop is CASSLGTDTQYF. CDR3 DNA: TGTGCCAGCAGTTTGGGCACAGATACGCAGTATTTT.

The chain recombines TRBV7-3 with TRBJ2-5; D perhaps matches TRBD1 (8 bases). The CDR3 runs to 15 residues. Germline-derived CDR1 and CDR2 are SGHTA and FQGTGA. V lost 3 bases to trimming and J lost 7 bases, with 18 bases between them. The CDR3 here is CASSLTGTGGRTQYF. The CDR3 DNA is TGTGCCAGCAGCTTGACCGGGACAGGCGGGAGGACCCAGTACTTC. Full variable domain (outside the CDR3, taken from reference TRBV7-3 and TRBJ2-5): GAGVSQTPSNKVTEKGKYVELRCDPISGHTALYWYRQSLGQGPEFLIYFQGTGAADDSGLPNDRFFAVRPEGSVSTLKIQRTERGDSAVYLCASSLTGTGGRTQYFGPGTRLLVL.

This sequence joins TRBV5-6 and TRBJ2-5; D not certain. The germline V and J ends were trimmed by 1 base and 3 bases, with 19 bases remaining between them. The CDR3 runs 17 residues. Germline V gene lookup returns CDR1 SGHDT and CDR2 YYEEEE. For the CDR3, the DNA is TGTGCCAGCAGCTTGATGTACGGCCCCCGTGGCGAAGAGACCCAGTACTTC. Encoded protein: CASSLMYGPRGEETQYF.

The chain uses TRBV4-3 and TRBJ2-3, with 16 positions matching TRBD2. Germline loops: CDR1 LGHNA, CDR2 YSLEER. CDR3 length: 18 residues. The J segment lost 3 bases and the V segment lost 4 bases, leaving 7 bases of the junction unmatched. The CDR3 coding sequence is TGCGCCAGCAGCCGAGGGACTAGCGGGGGGGTCGGGACAGATACGCAGTATTTT. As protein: CASSRGTSGGVGTDTQYF.

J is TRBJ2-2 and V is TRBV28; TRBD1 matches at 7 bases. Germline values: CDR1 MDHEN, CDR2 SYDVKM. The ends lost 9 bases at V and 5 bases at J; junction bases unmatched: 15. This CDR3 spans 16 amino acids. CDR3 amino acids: CASQRQGFSDTGELFF. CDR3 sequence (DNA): TGTGCCAGTCAACGACAGGGATTTTCTGATACCGGGGAGCTGTTTTTT.

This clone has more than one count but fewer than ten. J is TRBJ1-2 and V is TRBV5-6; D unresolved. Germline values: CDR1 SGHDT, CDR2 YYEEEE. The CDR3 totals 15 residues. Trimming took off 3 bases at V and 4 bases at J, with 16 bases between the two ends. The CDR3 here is CASSSFGESPYGYTF. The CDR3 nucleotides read TGTGCCAGCAGCTCTTTTGGGGAGAGTCCCTATGGCTACACCTTC.

CDR3 DNA sequence: TGTGCCAGCAGTTTTCTCGGGACAAATGAAAAACTGTTTTTT. Translating it yields CASSFLGTNEKLFF. The rearrangement uses TRBV28 and TRBJ1-4; D might be TRBD1 (6 bases). The CDR3 runs 14 residues. V was clipped by 3 bases and J by 5 bases, with 10 bases between them. Looked up from germline, CDR1 is MDHEN and CDR2 is SYDVKM. The full variable domain, completed using reference TRBV28 and TRBJ1-4, is DVKVTQSSRYLVKRTGEKVFLECVQDMDHENMFWYRQDPGLGLRLIYFSYDVKMKEKGDIPEGYSVSREKKERFSLILESASTNQTSMYLCASSFLGTNEKLFFGSGTQLSVL.

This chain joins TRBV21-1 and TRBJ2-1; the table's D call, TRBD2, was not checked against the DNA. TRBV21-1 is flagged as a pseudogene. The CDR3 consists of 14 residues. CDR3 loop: CASWGGRASVEQFF. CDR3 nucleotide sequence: TGTGCCAGTTGGGGCGGGAGGGCCTCTGTCGAGCAGTTCTTC.

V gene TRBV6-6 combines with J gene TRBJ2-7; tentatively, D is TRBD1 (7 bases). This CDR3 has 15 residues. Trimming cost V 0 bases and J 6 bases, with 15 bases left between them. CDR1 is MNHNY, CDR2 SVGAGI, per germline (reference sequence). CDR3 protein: CASSYSGRQGGEQYF. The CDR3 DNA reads TGTGCCAGCAGTTACTCAGGACGCCAGGGGGGCGAGCAGTACTTC.

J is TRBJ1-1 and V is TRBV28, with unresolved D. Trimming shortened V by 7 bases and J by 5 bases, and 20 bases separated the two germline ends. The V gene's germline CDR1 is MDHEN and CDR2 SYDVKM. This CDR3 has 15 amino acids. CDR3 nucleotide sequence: TGTGCCAGCAAACCCTTATTGGGAGTCTCGACTGAAGCTTTCTTT. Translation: CASKPLLGVSTEAFF.

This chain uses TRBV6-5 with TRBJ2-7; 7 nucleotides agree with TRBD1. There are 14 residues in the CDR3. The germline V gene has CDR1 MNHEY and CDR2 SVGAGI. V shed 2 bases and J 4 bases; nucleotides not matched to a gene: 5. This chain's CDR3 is CASSYGTVVYEQYF. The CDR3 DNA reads TGTGCCAGCAGTTACGGGACAGTTGTTTACGAGCAGTACTTC.

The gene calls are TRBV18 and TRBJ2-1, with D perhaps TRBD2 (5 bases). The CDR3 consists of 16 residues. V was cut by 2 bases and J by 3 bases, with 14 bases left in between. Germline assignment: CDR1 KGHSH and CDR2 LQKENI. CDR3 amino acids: CASSPEAGGGYNEQFF. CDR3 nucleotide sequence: TGTGCCAGCTCACCAGAGGCTGGAGGTGGCTACAATGAGCAGTTCTTC.

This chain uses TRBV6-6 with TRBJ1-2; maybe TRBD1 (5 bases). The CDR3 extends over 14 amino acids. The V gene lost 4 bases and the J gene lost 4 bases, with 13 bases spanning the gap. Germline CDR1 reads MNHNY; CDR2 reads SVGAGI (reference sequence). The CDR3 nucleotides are TGTGCCAGCAGTTTCGTCAGGGATTTCTATGGCTACACCTTC. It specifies CASSFVRDFYGYTF.

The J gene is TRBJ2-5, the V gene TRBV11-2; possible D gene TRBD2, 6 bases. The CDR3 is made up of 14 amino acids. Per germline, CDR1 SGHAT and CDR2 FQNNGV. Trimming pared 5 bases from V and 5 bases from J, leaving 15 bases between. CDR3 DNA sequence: TGTGCCAGCAGCCCCGTAGGGGCGGGGGAGACCCAGTACTTC. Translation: CASSPVGAGETQYF.

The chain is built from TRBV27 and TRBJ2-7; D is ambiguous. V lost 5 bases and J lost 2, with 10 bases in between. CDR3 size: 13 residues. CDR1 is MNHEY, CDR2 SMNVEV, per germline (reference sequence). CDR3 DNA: TGTGCCAGCAGTCAGCAGAGGACCTACGAGCAGTACTTC. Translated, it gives CASSQQRTYEQYF.